This is a list of T cell receptor beta chains from one sample in a study of OX40 agonist ivuxolimab in advanced cancers. Data came from immunoSEQ multiplex PCR; TCRdb stores just in-frame clones and leaves some out. The sample lists about 62,000 clones, over 75% occurring once. The sample in question was CD4+ or CD8+ T cells sorted from blood, obtained in a trial of the OX40 agonist ivuxolimab. Every receptor here comes from an adult with an advanced solid tumor such as melanoma, head and neck, liver or kidney cancer. Each CDR3 is given without its conserved first and last residue. The order of the fields is V gene, clone size, CDR3 length, J gene, CDR3 protein. Some rows have no size entry. The others give once, few or many, or a class for an expanded clone.

TRBV27,-,13,TRBJ1-1,ASSSAGGARTEAF
TRBV6-6,-,11,TRBJ2-2,ASARGGDGELF
TRBV6-1,few,13,TRBJ2-1,ASSEGGHLYNEQF
TRBV6-5,-,11,TRBJ1-2,ASRPGQGEGYT
TRBV27,-,14,TRBJ2-3,ASSLVSRTLTDTQY
TRBV14,-,10,TRBJ2-7,ASSLGTYEQY
TRBV5-6,once,12,TRBJ1-1,ASSLTGDLIEAF
TRBV7-9,-,11,TRBJ1-2,ASSFGGSDGYT
TRBV19,-,11,TRBJ1-1,ASSISKGLEAF
TRBV7-2,-,13,TRBJ2-6,ASSLAGSGANVLT
TRBV5-4,-,14,TRBJ1-1,ASSLVHQSRGTEAF
TRBV4-2,-,12,TRBJ2-5,ASSPRRGLETQY
TRBV5-1,-,14,TRBJ2-1,ASSSGVRGGYNEQF
TRBV9,-,13,TRBJ1-1,ASSVEAGVDTEAF
TRBV11-3,once,11,TRBJ2-1,ASSLGPLAEQF
TRBV30,-,15,TRBJ1-6,AWREGAGTLLNSPLH
TRBV19,-,13,TRBJ2-7,ASSMFDRASYEQY
TRBV7-7,-,12,TRBJ2-7,ASSLNQGAGEQY
TRBV9,-,12,TRBJ1-1,ASSTQQVNTEAF
TRBV27,-,11,TRBJ2-7,ARRRETVYEQY
TRBV10-3,-,11,TRBJ1-5,AISESANQPQH
TRBV9,-,9,TRBJ1-3,ASSVGNTIY
TRBV2,-,10,TRBJ1-4,ASTGSQEKLF
TRBV29-1,-,13,TRBJ1-1,SSPGDRALNTEAF
TRBV7-3,-,11,TRBJ1-1,ASSFRGGTEAF
TRBV21-1,-,17,TRBJ2-1,ASSKVGTSGGGTPGEQF
TRBV10-3,once,14,TRBJ1-4,AISEPSGTGEGKLF
TRBV7-2,-,13,TRBJ1-5,ASSFTGQGEQPQH
TRBV6-1,-,11,TRBJ2-1,ASSVTGGDEQF
TRBV6-6,-,13,TRBJ2-6,ASSSQSDGANVLT
TRBV5-4,once,13,TRBJ2-2,ASSPGTSITGELF
TRBV5-5,-,13,TRBJ1-1,ASSPGTALNTEAF
TRBV6-5,-,12,TRBJ1-6,ASGGRSYNSPLH
TRBV30,-,11,TRBJ1-5,AWSRGADQPQH
TRBV7-7,-,13,TRBJ2-1,ASSLGPQSYNEQF
TRBV30,-,12,TRBJ1-6,AWKAGPSNSPLH
TRBV4-2,-,15,TRBJ2-1,ASSQALTGTGVYEQF
TRBV30,-,12,TRBJ2-1,AWSKAVLHNEQF
TRBV9,-,13,TRBJ2-7,ASSVEGTSGLEQY
TRBV12-1,-,13,TRBJ1-1,ASSFTIVMNTEAF
TRBV11-3,-,12,TRBJ2-3,ASSFGGKGDTQY
TRBV21-1,-,18,TRBJ2-4,ASSTRRTGASLLAKNIQY
TRBV10-3,few,11,TRBJ2-1,AISKDRVNEQF
TRBV29-1,-,12,TRBJ1-1,SARIGQGGEAAF
TRBV5-6,medium-sized,13,TRBJ1-1,ASSPTGRLNTEAF
TRBV30,-,10,TRBJ1-2,AWSSGFYGYT
TRBV6-5,-,11,TRBJ2-6,ASREAGANVLT
TRBV7-9,few,11,TRBJ2-3,ASSPRGPDTQY
TRBV5-4,-,13,TRBJ2-5,ASSLEAGGPETQY
TRBV19,-,12,TRBJ1-1,ASRPGQGNTEAF
TRBV6-1,-,16,TRBJ1-5,ASSGPRQGGMSNQPQH
TRBV19,-,12,TRBJ2-7,ASSTLGVHYEQY